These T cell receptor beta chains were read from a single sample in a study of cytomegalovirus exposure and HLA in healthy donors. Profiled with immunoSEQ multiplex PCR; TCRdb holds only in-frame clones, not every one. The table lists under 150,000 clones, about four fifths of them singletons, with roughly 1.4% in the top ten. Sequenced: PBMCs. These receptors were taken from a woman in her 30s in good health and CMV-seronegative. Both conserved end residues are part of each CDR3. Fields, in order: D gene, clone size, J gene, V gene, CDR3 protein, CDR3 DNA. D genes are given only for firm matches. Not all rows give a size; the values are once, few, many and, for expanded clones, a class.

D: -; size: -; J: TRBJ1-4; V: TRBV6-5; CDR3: CASSDRGPNEKLFF; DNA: TGTGCCAGCAGTGACCGAGGCCCCAATGAAAAACTGTTTTTT
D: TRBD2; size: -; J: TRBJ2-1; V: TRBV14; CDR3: CASSQGGSEGYNEQFF; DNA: TGTGCCAGCAGCCAAGGCGGGAGTGAGGGTTACAATGAGCAGTTCTTC
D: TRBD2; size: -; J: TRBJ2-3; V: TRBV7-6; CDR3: CASSSLAGGGTDTQYF; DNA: TGTGCCAGCAGCTCCTTAGCCGGGGGGGGCACAGATACGCAGTATTTT
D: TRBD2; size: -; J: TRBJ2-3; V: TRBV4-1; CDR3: CASSQGAGGPPTQYF; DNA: TGCGCCAGCAGCCAAGGGGCGGGGGGCCCCCCTACGCAGTATTTT
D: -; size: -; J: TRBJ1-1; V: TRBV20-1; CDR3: CSASGDTEAFF; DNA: TGCAGTGCTTCAGGGGACACTGAAGCTTTCTTT
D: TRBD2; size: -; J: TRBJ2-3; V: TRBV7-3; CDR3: CASSLTAGGSTDTQYF; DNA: TGTGCCAGCAGCTTAACAGCGGGGGGGAGCACAGATACGCAGTATTTT
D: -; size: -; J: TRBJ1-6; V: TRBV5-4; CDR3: CASSLDRVRSPLHF; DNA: TGTGCCAGCAGCTTGGACAGGGTACGTTCACCCCTCCACTTT
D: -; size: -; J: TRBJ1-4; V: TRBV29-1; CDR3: CSVSTGSLNEKLFF; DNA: TGCAGCGTTTCAACAGGGAGCCTTAATGAAAAACTGTTTTTT
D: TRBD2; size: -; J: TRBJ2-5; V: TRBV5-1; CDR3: CASSLSGLGTETQYF; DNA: TGCGCCAGCAGCTTGTCTGGACTAGGAACAGAGACCCAGTACTTC
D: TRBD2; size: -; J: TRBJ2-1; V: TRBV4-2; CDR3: CASSQTGGTNEQFF; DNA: TGTGCCAGCAGCCAAACGGGAGGGACGAATGAGCAGTTCTTC
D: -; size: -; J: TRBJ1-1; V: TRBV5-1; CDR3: CASSSSGVGLNTEAFF; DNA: TGCGCCAGCAGCTCCTCCGGGGTCGGATTGAACACTGAAGCTTTCTTT
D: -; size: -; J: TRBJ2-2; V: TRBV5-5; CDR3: CASSNFGTPNTGELFF; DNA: TGTGCCAGCAGCAACTTCGGGACACCAAACACCGGGGAGCTGTTTTTT
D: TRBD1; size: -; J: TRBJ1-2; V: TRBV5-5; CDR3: CASSCLKERQGENRGYTF; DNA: TGTGCCAGCAGCTGCCTTAAAGAAAGACAGGGGGAGAATCGGGGCTACACCTTC
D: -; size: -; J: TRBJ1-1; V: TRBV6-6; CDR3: CASRATYGGTEAFF; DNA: TGTGCCAGCAGGGCCACGTATGGCGGGACTGAAGCTTTCTTT
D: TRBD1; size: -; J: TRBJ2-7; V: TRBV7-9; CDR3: CASSLGQGALSYEQYF; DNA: TGTGCCAGCAGCTTAGGACAGGGGGCGTTGTCCTACGAGCAGTACTTC
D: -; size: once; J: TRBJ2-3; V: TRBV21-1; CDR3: CASSTWTERDTDTQYF; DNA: TGTGCCAGCAGCACCTGGACAGAGAGGGACACAGATACGCAGTATTTT
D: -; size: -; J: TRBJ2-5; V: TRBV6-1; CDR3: CASSFGVAKETQYF; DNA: TGTGCCAGCAGCTTCGGGGTGGCTAAAGAGACCCAGTACTTC
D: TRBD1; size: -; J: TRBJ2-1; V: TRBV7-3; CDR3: CASSKDRVDNEQFF; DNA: TGTGCCAGCAGCAAGGACAGGGTGGACAATGAGCAGTTCTTC
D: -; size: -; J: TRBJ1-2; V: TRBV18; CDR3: CASSPAGDPYGYTF; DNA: TGTGCCAGCTCACCCGCAGGGGACCCCTATGGCTACACCTTC
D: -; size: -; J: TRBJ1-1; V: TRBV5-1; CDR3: CASSLVAGHTEAFF; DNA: TGCGCCAGCAGCTTGGTGGCAGGTCACACTGAAGCTTTCTTT
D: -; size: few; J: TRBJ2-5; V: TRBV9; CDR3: CASSTGIQETQYF; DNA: TGTGCCAGCAGCACAGGAATCCAAGAGACCCAGTACTTC
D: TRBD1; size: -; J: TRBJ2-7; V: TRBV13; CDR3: CASSPRDRGLLEQYF; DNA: TGTGCCAGCAGCCCCCGGGACAGGGGGCTTTTGGAGCAGTACTTC
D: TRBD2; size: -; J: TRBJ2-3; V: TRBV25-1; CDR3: CASSELAGGRGDTQYF; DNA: TGTGCCAGCAGTGAATTAGCGGGGGGGCGTGGAGATACGCAGTATTTT
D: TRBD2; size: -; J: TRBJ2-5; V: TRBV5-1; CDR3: CASSLAGTSEETQYF; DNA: TGCGCCAGCAGCTTGGCGGGGACTAGCGAAGAGACCCAGTACTTC
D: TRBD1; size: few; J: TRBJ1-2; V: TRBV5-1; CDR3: CASSFSTGGYGYTF; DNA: TGCGCCAGCAGCTTTTCGACAGGGGGCTATGGCTACACCTTC
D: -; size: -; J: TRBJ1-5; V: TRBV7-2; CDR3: CASSFGQISNQPQHF; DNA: TGTGCCAGCAGTTTTGGCCAGATTAGCAATCAGCCCCAGCATTTT
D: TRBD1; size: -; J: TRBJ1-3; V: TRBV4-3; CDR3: CASSQDRVISGNTIYF; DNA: TGCGCCAGCAGCCAGGACAGGGTTATTTCTGGAAACACCATATATTTT
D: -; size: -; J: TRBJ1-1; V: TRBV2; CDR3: CADSRAINTEAFF; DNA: TGTGCCGATAGTAGAGCGATAAACACTGAAGCTTTCTTT
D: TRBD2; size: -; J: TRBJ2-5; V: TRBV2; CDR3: CASSVLAGGQETQYF; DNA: TGTGCCAGCAGTGTACTAGCGGGGGGCCAAGAGACCCAGTACTTC
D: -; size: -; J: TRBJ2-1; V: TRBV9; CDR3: CASSVVSSSNEQFF; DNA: TGTGCCAGCAGCGTAGTTTCTAGTAGTAATGAGCAGTTCTTC
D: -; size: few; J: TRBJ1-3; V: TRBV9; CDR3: CASSPSLVSPGNTIYF; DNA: TGTGCCAGCAGCCCGAGCCTGGTTTCCCCTGGAAACACCATATATTTT
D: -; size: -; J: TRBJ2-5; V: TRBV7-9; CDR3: CASSITSGGQETQYF; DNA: TGTGCCAGCAGCATCACATCAGGGGGGCAAGAGACCCAGTACTTC
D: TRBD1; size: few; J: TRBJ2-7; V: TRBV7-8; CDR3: CASSIRDRVHEQYF; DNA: TGTGCCAGCAGCATCCGGGACAGGGTCCACGAGCAGTACTTC
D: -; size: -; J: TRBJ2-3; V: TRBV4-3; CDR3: CASSPGGWADTQYF; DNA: TGCGCCAGCAGCCCCGGCGGGTGGGCAGATACGCAGTATTTT
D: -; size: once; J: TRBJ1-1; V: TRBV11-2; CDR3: CASSHSHQNTEAFF; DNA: TGTGCCAGCAGCCATTCACACCAGAACACTGAAGCTTTCTTT
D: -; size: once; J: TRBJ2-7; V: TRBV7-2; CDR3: CASSLQGTNYEQYF; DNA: TGTGCCAGCAGCTTACAGGGGACAAACTACGAGCAGTACTTC
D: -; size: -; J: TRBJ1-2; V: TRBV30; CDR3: CAWSLGANGYTF; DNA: TGTGCCTGGAGTCTGGGGGCAAATGGCTACACCTTC
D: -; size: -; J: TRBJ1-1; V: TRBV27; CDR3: CASSLSRGKNTEAFF; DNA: TGTGCCAGCAGTCTATCGCGGGGGAAGAACACTGAAGCTTTCTTT
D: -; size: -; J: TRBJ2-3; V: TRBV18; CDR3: CASSPTPGGTQYF; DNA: TGTGCCAGCTCACCGACCCCCGGAGGGACGCAGTATTTT
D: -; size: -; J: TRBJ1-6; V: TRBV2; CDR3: CASAGSSYNSPLHF; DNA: TGTGCCAGCGCAGGAAGCTCCTATAATTCACCCCTCCACTTT
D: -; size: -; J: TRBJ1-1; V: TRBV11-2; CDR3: CASSLDPLLNTEAFF; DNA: TGTGCCAGCAGCTTAGACCCACTACTGAACACTGAAGCTTTCTTT
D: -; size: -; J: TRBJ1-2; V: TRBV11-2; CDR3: CASSLGRAYGYTF; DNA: TGTGCCAGCAGCTTAGGCAGGGCATATGGCTACACCTTC
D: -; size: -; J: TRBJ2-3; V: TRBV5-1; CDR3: CASSLTGSRTDTQYF; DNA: TGCGCCAGCAGCTTGACCGGGAGCCGCACAGATACGCAGTATTTT
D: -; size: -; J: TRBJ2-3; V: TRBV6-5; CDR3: CASSTSTFTDTQYF; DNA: TGTGCCAGCAGTACTTCCACGTTCACAGATACGCAGTATTTT
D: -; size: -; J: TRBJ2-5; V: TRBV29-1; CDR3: CSVEGTEQETQYF; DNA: TGCAGCGTTGAAGGCACTGAACAAGAGACCCAGTACTTC
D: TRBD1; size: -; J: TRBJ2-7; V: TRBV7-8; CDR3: CASSLAGGYSYEQYF; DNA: TGTGCCAGCAGCTTAGCAGGGGGCTACTCCTACGAGCAGTACTTC
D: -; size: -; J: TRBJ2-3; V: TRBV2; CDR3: CASSTGGADTQYF; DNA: TGTGCCAGCAGTACAGGTGGGGCAGATACGCAGTATTTT
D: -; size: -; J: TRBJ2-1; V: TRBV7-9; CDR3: CASSWAGEYNEQFF; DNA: TGTGCCAGCAGCTGGGCAGGGGAGTACAATGAGCAGTTCTTC
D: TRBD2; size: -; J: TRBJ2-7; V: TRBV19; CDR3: CASSELAGDYEQYF; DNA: TGTGCCAGTAGTGAACTAGCGGGGGACTACGAGCAGTACTTC
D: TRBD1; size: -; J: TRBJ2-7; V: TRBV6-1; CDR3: CASSVQGASTYEQYF; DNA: TGTGCCAGCAGTGTTCAGGGGGCCTCAACCTACGAGCAGTACTTC
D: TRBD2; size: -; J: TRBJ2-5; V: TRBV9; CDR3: CASSALGGAETQYF; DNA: TGTGCCAGCAGCGCCCTCGGGGGGGCAGAGACCCAGTACTTC